This T cell receptor beta chain was captured by sequencing in a study of T cell changes during pregnancy in multiple sclerosis. CDR1 and CDR2 from the germline V gene are SEHNR and FQNEAQ (reference sequence). V gave up 5 bases and J gave up 11 bases, with 13 bases separating them. The CDR3 has 12 residues. Here immunoSEQ multiplex PCR was the method, and the copy in TCRdb shows in-frame clones only, minus some. The top ten hold more than 8.5% of the sample, which has about 50,000 clones, 91% seen once. The material sequenced was CD8+ T cells from peripheral blood mononuclear cells, taken after pregnancy. This chain links TRBV7-9 with TRBJ2-1; TRBD2 might be the D (6 bases). This TCR came from a female donor with multiple sclerosis, enrolled in a pregnancy study. The CDR3 DNA follows: TGTGCCAGCAGCCCGCTAGCGCCAAAGCAGTTCTTC. It codes for CASSPLAPKQFF.